These 2 T cell receptor beta chains share one sample of origin, sequenced in a study of cytomegalovirus exposure and HLA in healthy donors. PCR involved 60 Vbeta and 13 Jbeta primers. Repertoires were generated with immunoSEQ multiplex PCR, while TCRdb's copy carries only in-frame clones and drops some. This table holds around 110,000 clones, around 81% found once. The sequenced material came from PBMCs. The receptor set was obtained from a woman in her 30s in good health and CMV-seronegative.

The V gene is TRBV18, the J gene TRBJ2-2, with 7 bases fitting TRBD1. V was pared by 5 bases and J by 7 bases, with 13 bases of the junction left unmatched. Germline V gene lookup returns CDR1 KGHSH and CDR2 LQKENI. The CDR3 has 16 amino acids. Here the CDR3 DNA reads TGTGCCAGCTCATCCACACTCGACAGGGCGGACGGGGAGCTGTTTTTT. Protein sequence: CASSSTLDRADGELFF. The full variable domain, rest sourced from reference TRBV18 and TRBJ2-2, is NAGVMQNPRHLVRRRGQEARLRCSPMKGHSHVYWYRQLPEEGLKFMVYLQKENIIDESGMPKERFSAEFPKEGPSILRIQQVVRGDSAAYFCASSSTLDRADGELFFGEGSRLTVL.

This clone occurred a few times. The chain joins TRBV7-9 to TRBJ2-1; possibly TRBD1 for D (5 bases). The CDR3 length is 14 residues. CDR1 and CDR2 (germline): SEHNR, FQNEAQ (reference sequence). Trimming took 8 bases from V and 8 from J, leaving 19 bases between them. The CDR3 nucleotides read TGTGCCAGCGGTCAGGGAACGGCTCGGGATGAGCAGTTCTTC. This translates into CASGQGTARDEQFF.